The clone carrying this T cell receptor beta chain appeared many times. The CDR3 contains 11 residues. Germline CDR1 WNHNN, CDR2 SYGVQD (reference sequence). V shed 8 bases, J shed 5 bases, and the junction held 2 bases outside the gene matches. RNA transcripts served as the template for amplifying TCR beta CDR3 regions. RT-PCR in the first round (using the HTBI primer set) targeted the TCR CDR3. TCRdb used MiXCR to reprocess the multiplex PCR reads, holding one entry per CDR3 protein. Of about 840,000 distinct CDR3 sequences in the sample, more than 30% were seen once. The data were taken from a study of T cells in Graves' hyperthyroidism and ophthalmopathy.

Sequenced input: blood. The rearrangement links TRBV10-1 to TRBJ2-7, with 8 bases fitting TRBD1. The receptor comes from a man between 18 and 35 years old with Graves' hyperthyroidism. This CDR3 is CASGQGHEQYF. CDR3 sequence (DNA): TGCGCCAGCGGACAGGGCCACGAGCAGTACTTC.